The rows below give T cell receptor beta chains drawn from one sample of a study of beta chain features in type 1 diabetes. Generated by immunoSEQ multiplex PCR, the TCRdb table keeps only in-frame clones and is missing some. Counted here are under 350,000 clones, 14% occurring once; the ten biggest clones make up more than 0.015%. Material: naive CD4+ T cells from blood. These receptors came from a man aged 25-45 years with type 1 diabetes. Both conserved end residues are part of each CDR3. A D gene is named only where the DNA matches it firmly. Clone size, where shown, is once, few, many, or a class for clones that have expanded.

DNA: TGTGCCACCAGCAGGGACCCTATAGCGGGAGGGAGCTCCTACGAGCAGTACTTC; CDR3: CATSRDPIAGGSSYEQYF; J: TRBJ2-7; V: TRBV15; size: -; length: 18; D: TRBD2
DNA: TGTGCCAGCAGTTCCCCGGGAGGGGTAAACACTGAAGCTTTCTTT; CDR3: CASSSPGGVNTEAFF; J: TRBJ1-1; V: TRBV28; size: few; length: 15; D: -
DNA: TGTGCCAGCAGCAGTTATCAAGCGGGGACGTGGATCTTC; CDR3: CASSSYQAGTWIF; J: TRBJ2-1; V: TRBV13; size: -; length: 13; D: TRBD2
DNA: TGTGCCAGCAGCTTAAGGTCGGGACAGGGGATGGGCGAGCAGTACTTC; CDR3: CASSLRSGQGMGEQYF; J: TRBJ2-7; V: TRBV7-6; size: -; length: 16; D: TRBD1
DNA: TGTGCCAGCAGCCCCCACGAGGAGAGCTCCTACGAGCAGTACTTC; CDR3: CASSPHEESSYEQYF; J: TRBJ2-7; V: TRBV9; size: -; length: 15; D: -
DNA: TGTGCCAGCGGAGGCACAGATACGCAGTATTTT; CDR3: CASGGTDTQYF; J: TRBJ2-3; V: TRBV7-9; size: few; length: 11; D: -
DNA: TGTGCCAGCAGGACAGGAGGCTACGAGCAGTACTTC; CDR3: CASRTGGYEQYF; J: TRBJ2-7; V: TRBV2; size: few; length: 12; D: -
DNA: TGTGCCAGCAGCTTAAGCACCGCGTCGGAGTTCTTC; CDR3: CASSLSTASEFF; J: TRBJ2-1; V: TRBV7-9; size: -; length: 12; D: -
DNA: TGTGCCAGCAGCGTAGGCGGGAGGGCCTACAATGAGCAGTTCTTC; CDR3: CASSVGGRAYNEQFF; J: TRBJ2-1; V: TRBV9; size: -; length: 15; D: TRBD2
DNA: TGTGCCAGCAGCTCACAGGGGGCCGAAGAGACCCAGTACTTC; CDR3: CASSSQGAEETQYF; J: TRBJ2-5; V: TRBV5-4; size: few; length: 14; D: TRBD1
DNA: TGCGCCAGCAGCCAAGAACTTGTCAGGAACTATGGCTACACCTTC; CDR3: CASSQELVRNYGYTF; J: TRBJ1-2; V: TRBV4-3; size: few; length: 15; D: -
DNA: TGTGCCAGCAGAACGGTTAGTGGCTACACCTTC; CDR3: CASRTVSGYTF; J: TRBJ1-2; V: TRBV28; size: few; length: 11; D: -
DNA: TGTGCCAGCAGCCGGGGACAGGGGGCGGCTGGGGCCAACGTCCTGACTTTC; CDR3: CASSRGQGAAGANVLTF; J: TRBJ2-6; V: TRBV13; size: -; length: 17; D: TRBD1
DNA: TGTGCCAGCAGTTTAAGATTGGCGGGAGGACTAGCCTACGAGCAGTACTTC; CDR3: CASSLRLAGGLAYEQYF; J: TRBJ2-7; V: TRBV28; size: -; length: 17; D: TRBD2
DNA: TGTGCCAGCAGCTTAAGGGCTAGCGGGAGAGGCGATGAGCAGTTCTTC; CDR3: CASSLRASGRGDEQFF; J: TRBJ2-1; V: TRBV7-3; size: -; length: 16; D: TRBD2
DNA: TGTGCCAGCAGTACCGGGACAGGGAGTCAGCCCCAGCATTTT; CDR3: CASSTGTGSQPQHF; J: TRBJ1-5; V: TRBV28; size: -; length: 14; D: TRBD1
DNA: TGTGCCAGCAGCCAAGACCCCCTAGCGGGAGGTATCGAGCAGTACTTC; CDR3: CASSQDPLAGGIEQYF; J: TRBJ2-7; V: TRBV14; size: -; length: 16; D: TRBD2
DNA: TGTGCCAGCAGCCAACCTCGGACAGATACGCAGTATTTT; CDR3: CASSQPRTDTQYF; J: TRBJ2-3; V: TRBV6-5; size: -; length: 13; D: -
DNA: TGTGCCAGCGGATTCCGGGACAGCTCCTACGAGCAGTACTTC; CDR3: CASGFRDSSYEQYF; J: TRBJ2-7; V: TRBV6-5; size: -; length: 14; D: TRBD1
DNA: TGTGCCAGCAGCGTAGGGCAGGGTAGCAATCAGCCCCAGCATTTT; CDR3: CASSVGQGSNQPQHF; J: TRBJ1-5; V: TRBV9; size: -; length: 15; D: -
DNA: TGTGCCAGCAGCTTACAGGGGGCGGATGGCTACACCTTC; CDR3: CASSLQGADGYTF; J: TRBJ1-2; V: TRBV7-2; size: -; length: 13; D: TRBD1
DNA: TGCGCCAGCAGCTGGAATCTAGCGGGAGGTGGGAATGAGCAGTTCTTC; CDR3: CASSWNLAGGGNEQFF; J: TRBJ2-1; V: TRBV5-1; size: few; length: 16; D: TRBD2
DNA: TGTGCCAGCAGATCAGGGGTGGGCTCAGATACGCAGTATTTT; CDR3: CASRSGVGSDTQYF; J: TRBJ2-3; V: TRBV6-6; size: few; length: 14; D: -
DNA: TGTGCCAGTAAGGAGGGGGCCGGGGCCAACGTCCTGACTTTC; CDR3: CASKEGAGANVLTF; J: TRBJ2-6; V: TRBV19; size: -; length: 14; D: -
DNA: TGCGCCAGCAGCTTGACAGGGCTACAGCCCCAGCATTTT; CDR3: CASSLTGLQPQHF; J: TRBJ1-5; V: TRBV5-1; size: few; length: 13; D: -
DNA: TGTGCCACCAGCAGAGATTTTCGCAGTTATAATGAAAAACTGTTTTTT; CDR3: CATSRDFRSYNEKLFF; J: TRBJ1-4; V: TRBV15; size: few; length: 16; D: -
DNA: TGTGCCAGCAGTTACATGGGACAGGGGAGAGGCTACGAGCAGTACTTC; CDR3: CASSYMGQGRGYEQYF; J: TRBJ2-7; V: TRBV6-5; size: few; length: 16; D: TRBD1
DNA: TGTGCCAGCAGTGGACAGCTGAACACTGAAGCTTTCTTT; CDR3: CASSGQLNTEAFF; J: TRBJ1-1; V: TRBV6-5; size: -; length: 13; D: -
DNA: TGCGCCAGCAGGTCTGACACTAGCACAGATACGCAGTATTTT; CDR3: CASRSDTSTDTQYF; J: TRBJ2-3; V: TRBV5-1; size: -; length: 14; D: -
DNA: TGTGCCAGCAGTTACGGGGACAGGGGAGACACTGAAGCTTTCTTT; CDR3: CASSYGDRGDTEAFF; J: TRBJ1-1; V: TRBV6-5; size: -; length: 15; D: TRBD1
DNA: TGTGCCAGCAGTGACCATGACAGGGCCAGTGGAGCTTTCTTT; CDR3: CASSDHDRASGAFF; J: TRBJ1-1; V: TRBV2; size: -; length: 14; D: TRBD1
DNA: TGCAGCGTAACCGGAGTCGATAAGGCTGGGTATGGCTACACCTTC; CDR3: CSVTGVDKAGYGYTF; J: TRBJ1-2; V: TRBV29-1; size: few; length: 15; D: -
DNA: TGTGCCAGCAGTTCCCTGTCCTCAGGACAGGGGGCGTACGGCTACACCTTC; CDR3: CASSSLSSGQGAYGYTF; J: TRBJ1-2; V: TRBV27; size: -; length: 17; D: TRBD1
DNA: TGTGCCAGCAGTACGGGTACCTATGGCTACACCTTC; CDR3: CASSTGTYGYTF; J: TRBJ1-2; V: TRBV28; size: -; length: 12; D: -
DNA: TGCGCCAGCAGTACCGGACTAGCGTTTCTTGAGCAGTTCTTC; CDR3: CASSTGLAFLEQFF; J: TRBJ2-1; V: TRBV5-1; size: -; length: 14; D: TRBD2
DNA: TGTGCCAGCAGGCTATCGGGGAACTATGGCTACACCTTC; CDR3: CASRLSGNYGYTF; J: TRBJ1-2; V: TRBV25-1; size: -; length: 13; D: -
DNA: TGTGCCAGCAGCCGGTTCGGGTCCTACAATGAGCAGTTCTTC; CDR3: CASSRFGSYNEQFF; J: TRBJ2-1; V: TRBV7-2; size: few; length: 14; D: -
DNA: TGTGCCAGCAGCGGGGGGACTAGCGGGAGAGGGAATGAGCAGTTCTTC; CDR3: CASSGGTSGRGNEQFF; J: TRBJ2-1; V: TRBV5-4; size: few; length: 16; D: TRBD2
DNA: TGTGCCAGCAGCTTATCGTCCGAGACCCAGTACTTC; CDR3: CASSLSSETQYF; J: TRBJ2-5; V: TRBV5-6; size: few; length: 12; D: -
DNA: TGTGCCAGCAGTCCCCGGACTGACGGCTACACCTTC; CDR3: CASSPRTDGYTF; J: TRBJ1-2; V: TRBV6-1; size: few; length: 12; D: -
DNA: TGTGCCAGCAGCCTTGGACTAGCGGGAAGCACTGGCGGGGAGCAGTTCTTC; CDR3: CASSLGLAGSTGGEQFF; J: TRBJ2-1; V: TRBV4-2; size: few; length: 17; D: TRBD2
DNA: TGTGCCAGCAGCTTTCACAGGGAAAACACCGGGGAGCTGTTTTTT; CDR3: CASSFHRENTGELFF; J: TRBJ2-2; V: TRBV7-3; size: -; length: 15; D: -
DNA: TGCGCCAGCAGAAGACTAGCGGGAATGTATGAGCAGTTCTTC; CDR3: CASRRLAGMYEQFF; J: TRBJ2-1; V: TRBV5-1; size: few; length: 14; D: TRBD2
DNA: TGCGCCAGCAGCCCCGGAGGGACTAGCGGGACCTACGAGCAGTACTTC; CDR3: CASSPGGTSGTYEQYF; J: TRBJ2-7; V: TRBV5-1; size: few; length: 16; D: TRBD2
DNA: TGTGCCAGCAGGGGGGCAGACTCTGGTTATGGCTACACCTTC; CDR3: CASRGADSGYGYTF; J: TRBJ1-2; V: TRBV28; size: -; length: 14; D: -
DNA: TGTGCCAGCAGGGCCATGATCTCCTACGAGCAGTACTTC; CDR3: CASRAMISYEQYF; J: TRBJ2-7; V: TRBV6-5; size: few; length: 13; D: -
DNA: TGTGCCAGCAACCAGGGGAAAAGTCCAAACACTGAAGCTTTCTTT; CDR3: CASNQGKSPNTEAFF; J: TRBJ1-1; V: TRBV28; size: -; length: 15; D: -
DNA: TGTGCCTGGAGTAAAGGCAGGGTGAATTTCTTCGGGGATACGCAGTATTTT; CDR3: CAWSKGRVNFFGDTQYF; J: TRBJ2-3; V: TRBV30; size: few; length: 17; D: -